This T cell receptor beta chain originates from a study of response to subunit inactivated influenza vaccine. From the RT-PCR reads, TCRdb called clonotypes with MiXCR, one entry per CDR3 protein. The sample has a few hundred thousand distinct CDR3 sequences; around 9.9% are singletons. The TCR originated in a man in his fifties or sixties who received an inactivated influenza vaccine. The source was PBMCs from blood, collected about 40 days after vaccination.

The CDR3 DNA sequence: TGTGCCATCAGTGAGCCCACCCTGGGGGGCTTTAGGACAGAGACCCAGTACTTC. It yields the protein CAISEPTLGGFRTETQYF. V gene TRBV10-3 combines with J gene TRBJ2-5; D may be TRBD1 or TRBD2 (6 bases each). The CDR3 is 18 residues long. Trimming pared 2 bases from V and 4 bases from J, leaving 23 bases between. Germline CDR1 and CDR2: ENHRY and SYGVKD.